The present TCR beta chain was sequenced within a study of OX40 agonist ivuxolimab in advanced cancers. Germline CDR1 LNHNV, CDR2 YYDKDF (reference sequence). V was pared by 1 base and J by 1 base, with 8 bases between. The CDR3 covers 14 residues. Assay: immunoSEQ multiplex PCR; the TCRdb copy retains only in-frame clones and omits some. Among tens of thousands of clones listed, around four fifths were seen once. The chain links TRBV15 to TRBJ2-7; D may match TRBD1 or TRBD2 (5 bases each). The source of this sequence is an adult with an advanced solid tumor such as melanoma, head and neck, liver or kidney cancer. The source was CD4+ or CD8+ T cells sorted from blood, collected in a trial of the OX40 agonist ivuxolimab. Here the CDR3 DNA reads TGTGCCACCAGCAGAGGGGACCAATCCTACGAGCAGTACTTC. Translating gives CATSRGDQSYEQYF.